These 26 T cell receptor beta chains share one sample of origin, sequenced in a study of T cells in narcolepsy. Sequencing was performed with immunoSEQ multiplex PCR; in TCRdb, only in-frame clones are kept and a portion is missing. The table records more than 20,000 clones, about 92% of them present only once. What was sequenced was CD45RA- memory CD4+ T cells from PBMCs. These receptors were obtained from a human donor with narcolepsy.

The chain employs TRBV5-6 and TRBJ1-3; D might be TRBD1 (5 bases). The germline V and J ends were trimmed by 9 bases and 0 bases, with 13 bases remaining between them. Germline loops: CDR1 SGHDT, CDR2 YYEEEE. The CDR3 covers 14 residues. Here the CDR3 reads CATLRGPSGNTIYF. As DNA, the CDR3 is TGTGCCACCTTAAGGGGCCCCTCTGGAAACACCATATATTTT.

CDR3 bases: TGTGCCAGCAGTGATTCAGGGGACGATGAGCAGTTCTTC. As protein: CASSDSGDDEQFF. This chain links TRBV2 with TRBJ2-1, with TRBD1 as a possible D gene (6 bases). V lost 3 bases and J 8 bases, leaving 11 bases between the germline ends. CDR3 length: 13 residues. Germline values: CDR1 SNHLY, CDR2 FYNNEI.

CDR3 DNA: TGTGCCAGTAGTATTCAGGTTGGAGACTATGGCTACACCTTC. This sequence encodes CASSIQVGDYGYTF. The chain combines TRBV19 with TRBJ1-2; D gene uncertain. V was clipped by 3 bases and J by 3 bases, with 11 bases between them. The germline gives CDR1 LNHDA, CDR2 SQIVND (reference sequence). The CDR3 is made up of 14 amino acids.

Here the CDR3 reads CASRRGLAGNNEQFF. CDR3 in DNA: TGTGCCAGCAGACGGGGACTAGCGGGAAACAATGAGCAGTTCTTC. This chain links TRBV6-1 with TRBJ2-1, with 13 bases fitting TRBD2. The CDR3 loop spans 15 amino acids. In germline, CDR1 is MNHNS, CDR2 SASEGT. V lost 6 bases and J lost 5; bases outside the gene matches: 4.

The chain has TRBV7-9 and TRBJ2-5; 7 bases line up with TRBD2. J gave up 5 bases and V 5 bases, and 11 bases lay outside the gene matches. From germline, CDR1 is SEHNR and CDR2 FQNEAQ (reference sequence). This CDR3 is 15 amino acids long. The CDR3 spells CASSQSGTLTETQYF. CDR3 DNA sequence: TGTGCCAGCAGCCAAAGCGGGACCCTGACGGAGACCCAGTACTTC.

J is TRBJ1-5 and V is TRBV2, with D unresolved. Germline CDR1 is SNHLY and CDR2 is FYNNEI. The CDR3 loop spans 13 amino acids. V lost 5 bases and J 2 bases, leaving 7 bases between the germline ends. The CDR3 nucleotides are TGTGCCAGCAGTCGTAGCCGCAATCAGCCCCAGCATTTT. Encoded protein: CASSRSRNQPQHF.

The J gene is TRBJ2-4, the V gene TRBV5-4; 8 nucleotides agree with TRBD1. This CDR3 is 15 amino acids long. Losses at the gene ends were 6 bases for V and 2 bases for J; bases not matched to a gene: 7. Looked up from germline, CDR1 is SGHNT and CDR2 is YYREEE (reference sequence). Here the CDR3 reads CASKQAGGTKNIQYF. CDR3 nucleotides: TGTGCCAGCAAACAAGCAGGGGGCACCAAAAACATTCAGTACTTC.

This chain joins TRBV7-9 and TRBJ2-7; 11 bases match TRBD2. CDR1 SEHNR and CDR2 FQNEAQ come from the germline V gene (reference sequence). The length of the CDR3 is 15 residues. V lost 5 bases and J lost 2; bases outside the gene matches: 5. The CDR3 loop reads CASSPWGLAAYEQYF. The CDR3, as DNA: TGTGCCAGCAGCCCCTGGGGACTAGCGGCCTACGAGCAGTACTTC.

This clone was seen just once. CDR3 region: CASSTGGRGTPYEQYF. The DNA for the CDR3 is TGTGCCAGTAGTACCGGGGGACGAGGAACCCCCTACGAGCAGTACTTC. This chain joins TRBV19 and TRBJ2-5; tentative D call: TRBD2 (6 bases). The J call could be wrong; TRBJ2-7 is a better fit for the DNA end. CDR1 and CDR2 from the germline V gene are LNHDA and SQIVND (reference sequence). The CDR3 is 16 amino acids.

The chain uses TRBV5-4 and TRBJ2-3, with 8 bases that match TRBD2. The CDR3 is 16 amino acids. With V trimmed by 0 bases and J by 7 bases, 10 bases remained unmatched. Germline CDR1 is SGHNT and CDR2 is YYREEE (reference sequence). The CDR3 sequence is CASSLDAGRARNTQYF. The CDR3 region has the DNA TGTGCCAGCAGCTTGGATGCCGGGAGGGCACGGAATACGCAGTATTTT.

This clone was detected once. The genes are TRBV6-1 and TRBJ2-7, with a possible D match to TRBD1 (5 bases). CDR1 is MNHNS, CDR2 SASEGT, per germline. This CDR3 contains 15 residues. Between the trimmed V and J ends, which lost 4 bases and 0 bases, there was a span of 13 bases. The CDR3 protein is CASSGYRWGSYEQYF. The CDR3 DNA is TGTGCCAGCAGTGGATACAGGTGGGGCTCCTACGAGCAGTACTTC.

V is TRBV5-1 and J is TRBJ2-1; 8 positions match TRBD1. This CDR3 spans 16 amino acids. Germline V CDR1 and CDR2: SGHRS, YFSETQ. With V trimmed by 2 bases and J by 2 bases, 6 bases remained unmatched. CDR3 in amino acids: CASSFQGASTYNEQFF. CDR3 DNA: TGCGCCAGCAGCTTCCAGGGGGCCTCTACCTACAATGAGCAGTTCTTC.

This clone was observed once. The rearrangement joins TRBV12-5 to TRBJ1-2; no clear D gene. This CDR3 is 13 amino acids long. The germline V gene has CDR1 LGHNT and CDR2 FRNRAP. V was shortened by 2 bases and J by 10 bases, with 14 bases between the two germline ends. CDR3 sequence (DNA): TGTGCTAGTGGTTTGTCCGACACATCCTCCTACACCTTC. Its translation: CASGLSDTSSYTF.

J is TRBJ2-5 and V is TRBV5-1; D is uncertain. V shed 2 bases and J shed 5 bases, with 10 bases lying between them. CDR1 is SGHRS, CDR2 YFSETQ, per germline. The CDR3 runs 13 residues. This chain's CDR3 is CASSFPGEETQYF. The DNA of the CDR3 is TGCGCCAGCAGCTTCCCAGGAGAGGAGACCCAGTACTTC.

The chain couples TRBV5-6 to TRBJ2-3, with 9 bases fitting TRBD2. Germline values: CDR1 SGHDT, CDR2 YYEEEE. Unmatched junction bases numbered 16, after V lost 4 bases and J lost 7 bases. CDR3 length: 17 amino acids. In DNA form, the CDR3 reads TGTGCCAGCAGCCCTACCCCTAGCGGGGCCCGTGGGCATACGCAGTATTTT. This sequence encodes CASSPTPSGARGHTQYF.

The chain has TRBV11-2 and TRBJ1-2; TRBD1 might be the D (5 bases). The germline V gene has CDR1 SGHAT and CDR2 FQNNGV. The CDR3 covers 15 residues. Trimming removed 2 bases at V and 5 bases at J, with 15 bases between. The CDR3 bases are TGTGCCAGCAGCTTATGGCCAGGGTGGGGATATGGCTACACCTTC. This encodes CASSLWPGWGYGYTF.

The CDR3 reads CASSLVPNPEYGYTF. CDR3 DNA: TGCGCCAGCAGCTTGGTTCCCAATCCCGAATATGGCTACACCTTC. The chain recombines TRBV5-1 with TRBJ1-2; D is unclear. The CDR3 loop spans 15 amino acids. Germline CDR1 SGHRS, CDR2 YFSETQ. V was trimmed by 0 bases and J by 5 bases, leaving 14 bases between them.

The chain recombines TRBV29-1 with TRBJ1-2, with D perhaps matching TRBD1 (5 bases). CDR3 length: 23 amino acids. Trimming took off 0 bases at V and 2 bases at J, with 37 bases between the two ends. Germline CDR1 reads SQVTM; CDR2 reads ANQGSEA. The CDR3 nucleotides read TGCAGCGTTGAAGATAGGTTCGGCGGTATACCCCGGGGCAATCGCAGGTGGAACTATGGCTACACCTTC. Protein: CSVEDRFGGIPRGNRRWNYGYTF. Together with reference TRBV29-1 and TRBJ1-2, the CDR3 gives the full variable domain: SAVISQKPSRDICQRGTSLTIQCQVDSQVTMMFWYRQQPGQSLTLIATANQGSEATYESGFVIDKFPISRPNLTFSTLTVSNMSPEDSSIYLCSVEDRFGGIPRGNRRWNYGYTFGSGTRLTVV.

This chain links TRBV7-3 with TRBJ1-1; weak D call: TRBD1 (5 bases). The V end lost 5 bases, the J end lost 1 base, and 11 bases lay between the germline ends. Germline V CDR1 and CDR2: SGHTA, FQGTGA. The CDR3 totals 14 residues. CDR3 region: CASSPSGTNTEAFF. CDR3 DNA: TGTGCCAGCAGCCCCTCGGGGACGAACACTGAAGCTTTCTTT.

This clone occurred a few times. V gene TRBV10-3 combines with J gene TRBJ2-7, with 9 bases fitting TRBD2. Germline lookup yields CDR1 ENHRY and CDR2 SYGVKD. This CDR3 contains 14 residues. J gave up 7 bases and V 5 bases, and 9 bases lay outside the gene matches. The CDR3 nucleotides read TGTGCCATCAGTTCCGGGACTAGCAAACTTGAGCAGTACTTC. It specifies CAISSGTSKLEQYF.

The sample holds a few counts of this clone. CDR3 DNA sequence: TGTGCCACCAGCAGAGTTCCCACAGGGATACAAGAGACCCAGTACTTC. This codes for CATSRVPTGIQETQYF. The V call is TRBV15, the J call TRBJ2-5; D possibly corresponds to TRBD1 (6 bases). The CDR3 length is 16 residues. Germline values: CDR1 LNHNV, CDR2 YYDKDF (reference sequence). V lost 1 base and J lost 2, with 14 bases in between.

This clone was seen only once. The chain links TRBV15 to TRBJ1-5; 10 bases match TRBD1. With 4 bases clipped from V and 3 bases from J, the junction kept 12 bases outside the gene matches. The CDR3 spans 18 residues. Germline CDR1 LNHNV, CDR2 YYDKDF (reference sequence). Here the CDR3 DNA reads TGTGCCACCAGCACAGACAATCCGGGACAGGGGCACAATCAGCCCCAGCATTTT. Translation gives CATSTDNPGQGHNQPQHF.

V usage is TRBV5-1 and J usage is TRBJ2-1, with 13 bases identical to TRBD2. The CDR3 extends over 15 amino acids. Germline CDR1 is SGHRS and CDR2 is YFSETQ. The V gene end was trimmed by 4 bases and the J gene end by 5 bases; junction bases not matched to a gene: 3. CDR3 DNA: TGCGCCAGCAGCCTGGGACTAGCGGGAAACAATGAGCAGTTCTTC. Its translation: CASSLGLAGNNEQFF.

The genes are TRBV7-8 and TRBJ2-7, with D maybe TRBD2 (5 bases). V lost 10 bases and J lost 5, with 21 bases in between. Germline CDR1 and CDR2: SGHVS and FQNEAQ. The CDR3 loop spans 14 amino acids. The CDR3: CATIAHLRRDEQYF. As DNA, the CDR3 is TGTGCCACCATCGCCCACCTCAGGCGGGACGAGCAGTACTTC.

J is TRBJ2-1 and V is TRBV7-2; 7 nucleotides align to TRBD2. The CDR3 is 15 residues long. Looked up from germline, CDR1 is SGHTA and CDR2 is FQGNSA. The trim removed 1 base at V and 9 bases at J, leaving 9 bases unmatched. The CDR3 nucleotides are TGTGCCAGCAGCTTAGGGGACTATCTCATAGGTGAGCAGTTCTTC. It encodes CASSLGDYLIGEQFF.

The chain uses TRBV11-2 and TRBJ2-2; no firm D call. The CDR3 covers 17 residues. Germline CDR1 SGHAT, CDR2 FQNNGV. Trimming shortened V by 7 bases and J by 2 bases, and 20 bases separated the two germline ends. The CDR3 bases are TGTGCCAGCAACCAACTTCTGGGGAAGGGTAACACCGGGGAGCTGTTTTTT. This sequence encodes CASNQLLGKGNTGELFF.